The subject of this entry is one T cell receptor (beta chain). The sample is drawn from a study of blood T cell repertoires in COVID-19. For the study at large: From T cells, B-cell-depleted T cells, or PBMCs came the material, which was cDNA or gDNA.

Patients at the Seattle site were enrolled during active infection and followed longitudinally. Original analysis: Amplification with reference gene primers provided the estimates of nucleated cell counts. Libraries were prepared by immunoSEQ multiplex PCR; TCRdb keeps only in-frame clonotypes and omits some of them. V and J calls and clone size are given by that table; D and trimming were obtained from the DNA. The sample includes roughly 120,000 clones, about 74% of them seen just once. The sequenced material came from peripheral blood. This TCR was recovered from an elderly man with COVID-19, enrolled during active disease.

CDR3 sequence reads: CASSARVQGKNSPLHF. The CDR3 nucleotides read TGTGCCAGTAGTGCTCGGGTCCAGGGGAAAAATTCACCCCTCCACTTT. The chain recombines TRBV19 with TRBJ1-6, with D perhaps matching TRBD1 (6 bases). Germline CDR1 reads LNHDA; CDR2 reads SQIVND (reference sequence). CDR3 length: 16 amino acids. V gave up 5 bases and J gave up 7 bases, with 18 bases separating them.